This T cell receptor (beta chain) was profiled in a study of identifying expanded T cells in peripheral blood. Study outcomes and limitations: Across healthy donors, higher total template counts meant significantly greater roughly two-week count variance.

During the collection period, no donor immune events like infections were recorded. Comments on this clone: Its matching antigen is unknown.

The ends were cut back, 7 bases at V and 7 bases at J, with 17 bases in the middle. The CDR3 runs to 15 residues. Germline-derived CDR1 and CDR2 are MNHEY and SVGAGI. Produced via immunoSEQ multiplex PCR; TCRdb's table is partial and in-frame only. The sample yields around 85,000 clones, more than 70% seen once. Sequencing input: blood. This rearrangement joins TRBV6-5 to TRBJ1-6, with TRBD1 as a possible D gene (6 bases). This TCR was sampled from a person between 18 and 69 years old in good health. In nucleotides, the CDR3 is TGTGCCAGCACCCCACAGGGACATCAGAATTCACCCCTCCACTTT. Translating it yields CASTPQGHQNSPLHF.